This passage covers 25 T cell receptor beta chains from one sample sequenced in a study of T-cell reconstitution after alpha-beta-depleted transplantation in children (dated by TCRdb to the mid-2010s). The library was made by PCR. The sequencer listed for this sample is Illumina HiSeq 2500. Molecular barcoding was employed in the preparation of TCR libraries, with unique molecular identifiers being used to normalize TCRbeta repertoire quantification. The public reads were reprocessed in TCRdb via fastp at Q25 and MiXCR, keeping in-frame beta chains. Duplicate CDR3 protein sequences are folded into a single record with the most common DNA and genes. Counted in this sample were 440,000 or so distinct CDR3 sequences; approximately 41% of them appeared once. Jointly, the top ten make up about 30% of the sample. According to the study, the label for this sample's treatment or condition signals: allogeneic hematopoietic cell transplantation with graft depleted of TCRalphabeta T cells and CD19 B cells.

The specimen was PBMCs, collected before TCRalphabeta/CD19-depleted stem cell transplant. Source of these receptors: a girl aged 2 to 10 with aplastic anemia, due to receive a stem cell transplant.

This clonotype was counted at least ten times. The chain combines TRBV6-2 or TRBV6-3 with TRBJ1-2; D possibly corresponds to TRBD1 (6 bases). The CDR3 consists of 13 residues. Trimming removed 7 bases from V and 5 bases from J, with 14 bases in between. CDR1 MNHEY and CDR2 SVGEGT come from the germline V gene. CDR3 loop: CASTEARGYGYTF. Written as DNA, the CDR3 is TGTGCCAGCACCGAAGCCAGGGGATATGGCTACACCTTC.

Comments on this clonotype: At one boundary the junction diverges from the germline segment, which might be a read error. CDR3 residues: CATSPNVGGRGGYTF. In nucleotides, the CDR3 is TGTGCCACCAGCCCCAACGTCGGGGGGCGAGGTGGCTACACCTTC. This chain links TRBV3-1 with TRBJ1-2; TRBD1 might be the D (6 bases). Germline V gene data show CDR1 as LGHDT and CDR2 as YNNKEL (reference sequence). The length of the CDR3 is 15 residues. The complete variable domain, with remaining parts taken from reference TRBV3-1 and TRBJ1-2, reads DTAVSQTPKYLVTQMGNDKSIKCEQNLGHDTMYWYKQDSKKFLKIMFSYNNKELIINETVPNRFSPKSPDKAHLNLHINSLELGDSAVYFCATSPNVGGRGGYTFGSGTRLTVV.

This clonotype was picked up many times. The V call is TRBV12-5, the J call TRBJ2-1; 12 bases line up with TRBD2. The V gene's germline CDR1 is LGHNT and CDR2 FRNRAP. This CDR3 region has 15 residues. Germline trimming cut 5 bases from V and 5 bases from J; bases unmatched to any gene: 4. Here the CDR3 DNA reads TGTGCTAGTGGTCCAGGACTAGCGGGGAACAATGAGCAGTTCTTC. Translating it yields CASGPGLAGNNEQFF.

The sample holds many counts of this clonotype. This chain uses TRBV12-3 or TRBV12-4 with TRBJ2-3; 7 bases are a match to TRBD1. There are 15 residues in the CDR3. V shed 6 bases, J shed 0 bases, and the junction held 6 bases outside the gene matches. The CDR3 loop reads CASRLGQRSTDTQYF. As DNA, the CDR3 is TGTGCCAGCAGACTGGGACAGCGTAGCACAGATACGCAGTATTTT.

The rearrangement links TRBV5-1 to TRBJ2-7; 10 bases align to TRBD2. V dropped 2 bases and J dropped 2; count of bases not matched to a gene: 10. CDR1 and CDR2 from the germline V gene are SGHRS and YFSETQ. The CDR3 totals 17 residues. The CDR3 DNA reads as TGCGCCAGCAGCTTCTCAAGTAGCGGGAGGTCCCCCTACGAGCAGTACTTC. Translation: CASSFSSSGRSPYEQYF.

This clonotype was seen a handful of times. This chain joins TRBV29-1 and TRBJ1-2; no definite D call. The length of the CDR3 is 9 residues. The germline V gene encodes CDR1 SQVTM and CDR2 ANQGSEA. Trimming took 7 bases from V and 8 from J, leaving 8 bases between them. As DNA, the CDR3 is TGCAGCGCTGGTCCGGGCTACACCTTC. It codes for CSAGPGYTF. The whole variable domain, remainder taken from reference TRBV29-1 and TRBJ1-2, is SAVISQKPSRDICQRGTSLTIQCQVDSQVTMMFWYRQQPGQSLTLIATANQGSEATYESGFVIDKFPISRPNLTFSTLTVSNMSPEDSSIYLCSAGPGYTFGSGTRLTVV.

The chain combines TRBV28 with TRBJ2-1, with TRBD2 matching over 7 bases. The CDR3 consists of 15 residues. The V gene end was trimmed by 5 bases and the J gene end by 4 bases; junction bases not matched to a gene: 8. Germline V gene lookup returns CDR1 MDHEN and CDR2 SYDVKM. The CDR3 DNA follows: TGTGCCAGCAGTCCGGCTAGCGGAGTATACAATGAGCAGTTCTTC. This encodes CASSPASGVYNEQFF.

The chain is built from TRBV7-2 and TRBJ2-2; 7 nucleotides agree with TRBD1. V shed 5 bases and J 6 bases; nucleotides not matched to a gene: 6. The CDR3 spans 14 residues. Germline loops: CDR1 SGHTA, CDR2 FQGNSA. CDR3 nucleotides: TGTGCCAGCAGCCTGTACAGGGGCGCCGGGGAGCTGTTTTTT. Translation gives CASSLYRGAGELFF.

The rearrangement uses TRBV25-1 and TRBJ2-7; 9 positions match TRBD1. This CDR3 is built from 14 residues. Per germline, CDR1 MGHDK and CDR2 SYGVNS. J gave up 4 bases and V 3 bases, and 4 bases lay outside the gene matches. In DNA form, the CDR3 reads TGTGCCAGCAGTGAGGGACAGGGAGCGTACGAGCAGTACTTC. Translation gives CASSEGQGAYEQYF.

The rearrangement uses TRBV7-9 and TRBJ2-7; 7 bases agree with TRBD1. The CDR3 extends over 12 amino acids. Germline assignment: CDR1 SEHNR and CDR2 FQNEAQ (reference sequence). J lost 8 bases, V lost 6 bases, and 7 bases had no gene match. CDR3 residues: CASSYLTGQQYF. The DNA for the CDR3 is TGTGCCAGCAGTTATCTGACAGGGCAGCAGTACTTC.

This clonotype was seen ten or more times. The chain links TRBV6-1 to TRBJ1-1; a weak D match, TRBD1 (6 bases). Germline loops: CDR1 MNHNS, CDR2 SASEGT. The CDR3 loop spans 14 amino acids. V was clipped by 6 bases and J by 4 bases, with 15 bases between them. Here the CDR3 reads CASRIQGGGTEAFF. In DNA, the CDR3 is TGTGCCAGCAGGATACAGGGCGGGGGCACTGAAGCTTTCTTT.

The chain couples TRBV2 to TRBJ2-3; 10 bases align to TRBD2. Trimming cost V 6 bases and J 6 bases; bases outside gene matches: 12. The germline V gene has CDR1 SNHLY and CDR2 FYNNEI. CDR3 length: 16 residues. Here the CDR3 reads CASSLAGTSVADTQYF. As DNA, the CDR3 is TGTGCCAGCAGCCTAGCCGGGACTAGCGTCGCGGATACGCAGTATTTT.

The V and J genes are TRBV28 and TRBJ1-4; no reliable D call. The germline V gene encodes CDR1 MDHEN and CDR2 SYDVKM. This CDR3 has 13 residues. The V gene lost 3 bases and the J gene lost 3 bases, with 5 bases spanning the gap. The CDR3 spells CASSFRPNEKLFF. CDR3 nucleotide sequence: TGTGCCAGCAGTTTTCGGCCTAATGAAAAACTGTTTTTT.

This clonotype was found a few times. This chain connects TRBV7-2 to TRBJ2-3, with 16 bases lining up with TRBD2. The ends lost 3 bases at V and 4 bases at J; junction bases unmatched: 1. This CDR3 has 16 amino acids. Germline V CDR1 and CDR2: SGHTA, FQGNSA. The CDR3 loop is CASSFGTSGRADTQYF. The DNA of the CDR3 is TGTGCCAGCAGCTTTGGGACTAGCGGGAGGGCAGATACGCAGTATTTT. Based on the CDR3 plus reference TRBV7-2 and TRBJ2-3, the full variable domain is GAGVSQSPSNKVTEKGKDVELRCDPISGHTALYWYRQSLGQGLEFLIYFQGNSAPDKSGLPSDRFSAERTGGSVSTLTIQRTQQEDSAVYLCASSFGTSGRADTQYFGPGTRLTVL.

A note on this clonotype: This may stem from a read error, because a much larger clone lies one nucleotide away. The CDR3 DNA reads as TGTGCCAGCAGCGCAGGGGATGAGCAGTTCTTC. It yields the protein CASSAGDEQFF. The chain carries TRBV25-1 and TRBJ2-1; TRBD1 might be the D (6 bases). The CDR3 sequence is 11 residues long. The germline V and J ends were trimmed by 6 bases and 8 bases, with 8 bases remaining between them. Germline V gene data show CDR1 as MGHDK and CDR2 as SYGVNS.

The chain is built from TRBV6-5 and TRBJ1-2, with a possible D match to TRBD1 (6 bases). Germline assignment: CDR1 MNHEY and CDR2 SVGAGI. CDR3 size: 15 residues. V was shortened by 2 bases and J by 3 bases, with 13 bases between the two germline ends. CDR3 coding DNA: TGTGCCAGCAGTTACGAGGGCAGGGGAGACTATGGCTACACCTTC. This translates into CASSYEGRGDYGYTF.

This sequence joins TRBV20-1 and TRBJ2-3, with 9 positions matching TRBD2. Germline V gives CDR1 DFQATT, CDR2 SNEGSKA (reference sequence). J lost 3 bases, V lost 5 bases, and 6 bases had no gene match. CDR3 length: 14 amino acids. The CDR3 DNA sequence: TGCAGTGCTCCGACTAGCGGACCAACAGATACGCAGTATTTT. Translation: CSAPTSGPTDTQYF.

The chain joins TRBV4-3 to TRBJ2-2; tentatively, D is TRBD2 (6 bases). Per germline, CDR1 LGHNA and CDR2 YSLEER. V was pared by 4 bases and J by 7 bases, with 16 bases between. The CDR3 contains 15 residues. The CDR3 nucleotides are TGCGCCAGCAGCCCGGTGGAGGGGCAGGTCGGGGAGCTGTTTTTT. Translating it yields CASSPVEGQVGELFF.

The chain combines TRBV6-1 with TRBJ2-7; 7 positions match TRBD1. Germline CDR1 and CDR2: MNHNS and SASEGT. This CDR3 has 16 amino acids. Trimming took 2 bases from V and 2 from J; bases not matched to a gene: 9. CDR3 amino acids: CASSEIYGQEPYEQYF. DNA for the CDR3: TGTGCCAGCAGTGAAATTTACGGACAGGAGCCCTACGAGCAGTACTTC.

This clonotype occurred once. This sequence joins TRBV30 and TRBJ2-5, with 10 bases matching TRBD2. The length of the CDR3 is 16 residues. V shed 3 bases, J shed 1 base, and the junction held 8 bases outside the gene matches. CDR1 GTSNPN and CDR2 SVGIG come from the germline V gene (reference sequence). CDR3 amino acids: CAWRASGRIFQETQYF. The CDR3 DNA reads as TGTGCCTGGAGAGCTAGCGGGAGAATCTTCCAAGAGACCCAGTACTTC. Variable domain in full (rest from reference TRBV30 and TRBJ2-5): SQTIHQWPATLVQPVGSPLSLECTVEGTSNPNLYWYRQAAGRGLQLLFYSVGIGQISSEVPQNLSASRPQDRQFILSSKKLLLSDSGFYLCAWRASGRIFQETQYFGPGTRLLVL.

The gene calls are TRBV5-5 and TRBJ2-1, with a tentative D call TRBD1 (6 bases). Trimming cost V 0 bases and J 6 bases, with 10 bases left between them. The CDR3 has 14 amino acids. Germline V gene data show CDR1 as SGHKS and CDR2 as YYEKEE (reference sequence). The chain's CDR3 is CASSLVTGSNEQFF. CDR3 bases: TGTGCCAGCAGCTTGGTGACAGGTTCCAATGAGCAGTTCTTC.

CDR3 in amino acids: CASTNHPGGTDTQYF. The CDR3 bases are TGTGCCAGCACGAACCACCCCGGGGGCACAGATACGCAGTATTTT. The V gene is TRBV28, the J gene TRBJ2-3; a weak D match, TRBD2 (5 bases). The V gene lost 7 bases and the J gene lost 1 base, with 15 bases spanning the gap. This CDR3 has 15 amino acids. Looked up from germline, CDR1 is MDHEN and CDR2 is SYDVKM.

The genes are TRBV6-5 and TRBJ2-3; D is perhaps TRBD2 (5 bases). This CDR3 comprises 17 residues. CDR1 is MNHEY, CDR2 SVGAGI, per germline. The V gene lost 4 bases and the J gene lost 1 base, with 18 bases spanning the gap. CDR3 sequence (DNA): TGTGCCAGCAGTTCCCCCCAGGCCTGGACTGGCACAGATACGCAGTATTTT. Amino acid sequence: CASSSPQAWTGTDTQYF.

This rearrangement joins TRBV7-6 to TRBJ2-5; D is possibly TRBD2 (5 bases). Trimming took off 2 bases at V and 3 bases at J, with 10 bases between the two ends. Germline V gene sequence: CDR1 SGHVS, CDR2 FNYEAQ. The CDR3 runs to 14 residues. CDR3 loop: CASSLFETKETQYF. The CDR3 bases are TGTGCCAGCAGCTTATTTGAGACTAAAGAGACCCAGTACTTC.

The genes are TRBV6-4 and TRBJ2-3, with D perhaps matching TRBD2 (6 bases). V was cut by 0 bases and J by 6 bases, with 13 bases left in between. Germline V gene lookup returns CDR1 MRHNA and CDR2 SNTAGT. There are 15 residues in the CDR3. Here the CDR3 DNA reads TGTGCCAGCAGTGACTCAGGAGGGGCGGCGGATACGCAGTATTTT. It is translated as CASSDSGGAADTQYF.